The 18 T cell receptor beta chains below come from one sample, sequenced in a study of regulatory T cells in long-lasting Graves disease. Time point of the sample: newly diagnosed GD, antithyroid drugs for less than 3 months. PBMC RNA served as the TCR library source. Construction of the TCR beta libraries employed iRepertoire HTBI primers in conjunction with Arm-PCR of CDR3 regions. A single record per CDR3 protein comes from TCRdb applying MiXCR to the multiplex PCR reads. The sample yields 320,000 or so distinct CDR3 sequences, about 18% seen once. The sample here was peripheral blood mononuclear cells (PBMCs), taken at new diagnosis, from a patient treated with antithyroid drugs. Every receptor here comes from a female donor with Graves disease.

This rearrangement joins TRBV20-1 to TRBJ2-1; D is unresolved. The DNA end is a closer match to TRBJ2-5, so the J assignment may be wrong. CDR1 DFQATT and CDR2 SNEGSKA come from the germline V gene (reference sequence). The CDR3 extends over 16 amino acids. CDR3 region: CSAKPSLTRRSGTQYF. CDR3 in DNA: TGCAGTGCAAAGCCCTCTTTGACACGGCGGTCTGGGACCCAGTACTTC.

This clonotype was recorded at least ten times. V and J are TRBV15 and TRBJ1-2; D might be TRBD1 (6 bases). The germline V and J ends were trimmed by 5 bases and 4 bases, with 17 bases remaining between them. Per germline, CDR1 LNHNV and CDR2 YYDKDF (reference sequence). This CDR3 comprises 15 residues. As DNA, the CDR3 is TGTGCCACCAGCCCAGACCCACAGGGCGGCTATGGCTACACCTTC. Amino acid sequence: CATSPDPQGGYGYTF.

With regard to this clonotype: A clone one base away is much larger, so this may be a read error. The rearrangement uses TRBV28 and TRBJ1-1, with 8 bases lining up with TRBD1. In germline, CDR1 is MDHEN, CDR2 SYDVKM. V lost 7 bases and J lost 7; bases outside the gene matches: 5. This CDR3 comprises 12 residues. The CDR3 is CASNLGQGEAFF. CDR3 sequence (DNA): TGTGCCAGCAATCTAGGACAGGGTGAAGCTTTCTTT.

This clonotype was found once. The rearrangement joins TRBV30 to TRBJ1-1; 10 positions agree with TRBD1. CDR1 and CDR2 from the germline V gene are GTSNPN and SVGIG (reference sequence). V was pared by 6 bases and J by 5 bases, with 9 bases of the junction left unmatched. This CDR3 has 14 amino acids. The CDR3, as DNA: TGTGCCTGCCATAGACAGGGGGCGCGAACTGAAGCTTTCTTT. It specifies CACHRQGARTEAFF.

The table lists this clonotype with many counts. J is TRBJ2-5 and V is TRBV15; D is unresolved. The CDR3 contains 15 residues. Trimming shortened V by 0 bases and J by 1 base, and 9 bases separated the two germline ends. CDR1 is LNHNV and CDR2 is YYDKDF in the germline V gene (reference sequence). This CDR3 is CATSRDLGPQETQYF. Here the CDR3 DNA reads TGTGCCACCAGCAGAGATCTCGGCCCCCAAGAGACCCAGTACTTC.

Many counts were recorded for this clonotype. The CDR3 DNA reads as TGTGCCAGTAGTCGGTGGTTTTGGGAGACCCAGTACTTC. As protein: CASSRWFWETQYF. J is TRBJ2-5 and V is TRBV19; no firm D call. The CDR3 spans 13 residues. CDR1 is LNHDA, CDR2 SQIVND, per germline (reference sequence). The germline V and J ends were trimmed by 5 bases and 5 bases, with 12 bases remaining between them.

This clonotype was counted ten times or more. The chain has TRBV6-5 and TRBJ1-6; 8 bases align to TRBD1. CDR1 is MNHEY, CDR2 SVGAGI, per germline. The trim removed 2 bases at V and 7 bases at J, leaving 10 bases unmatched. The CDR3 covers 17 residues. The CDR3 DNA sequence: TGTGCCAGCAGTTACCAAACCGGACAGGGCGTCAATTCACCCCTCCACTTT. Translated, it gives CASSYQTGQGVNSPLHF.

This clonotype was observed many times. The gene calls are TRBV3-1 and TRBJ1-1, with a weak D call TRBD1 (5 bases). This CDR3 is 14 amino acids long. Germline V gives CDR1 LGHDT, CDR2 YNNKEL (reference sequence). Trimming left V 2 bases short and J 4 bases short, with 11 bases between. The CDR3 loop is CASSQIEGSTEAFF. The DNA for the CDR3 is TGTGCCAGCAGCCAAATTGAGGGGAGCACTGAAGCTTTCTTT.

This clonotype came up many times. The chain couples TRBV28 to TRBJ2-7; D is unresolved. CDR3 size: 16 residues. CDR1 is MDHEN and CDR2 is SYDVKM in the germline V gene. Trimming took 8 bases from V and 0 from J, leaving 20 bases between them. CDR3 residues: CASRIEGEGFSYEQYF. CDR3 DNA sequence: TGTGCCAGCCGGATAGAAGGTGAAGGTTTCTCCTACGAGCAGTACTTC.

The chain joins TRBV7-9 to TRBJ1-1, with D perhaps matching TRBD1 (5 bases). This CDR3 comprises 21 residues. V dropped 1 base and J dropped 3 bases, with 30 bases sitting between them. Germline V gene data show CDR1 as SEHNR and CDR2 as FQNEAQ (reference sequence). The CDR3 DNA reads TGTGCCAGCAGCTTAGTTTTGGGCAATAAAATGGGGGGAATCGGTGACACTGAAGCTTTCTTT. The encoded protein is CASSLVLGNKMGGIGDTEAFF.

V gene TRBV2 combines with J gene TRBJ2-1, with no clear D. V shed 8 bases and J shed 8 bases, with 13 bases lying between them. Germline CDR1 and CDR2: SNHLY and FYNNEI. The CDR3 runs to 12 residues. CDR3 nucleotides: TGTGCCAGCTACTTAATCGCCGATGAGCAGTTCTTC. Translated: CASYLIADEQFF.

This clonotype was observed many times. The chain recombines TRBV30 with TRBJ1-2, with D hard to call. The CDR3 is 12 amino acids. Germline values: CDR1 GTSNPN, CDR2 SVGIG (reference sequence). The V end was cut by 5 bases, the J end by 2 bases, with 9 bases between. CDR3 sequence: CAWADANYGYTF. The CDR3 region has the DNA TGTGCCTGGGCGGATGCGAACTATGGCTACACCTTC. The whole variable domain, remainder taken from reference TRBV30 and TRBJ1-2, is SQTIHQWPATLVQPVGSPLSLECTVEGTSNPNLYWYRQAAGRGLQLLFYSVGIGQISSEVPQNLSASRPQDRQFILSSKKLLLSDSGFYLCAWADANYGYTFGSGTRLTVV.

This clonotype has just a few counts. The V gene is TRBV9, the J gene TRBJ2-3; D perhaps matches TRBD1 (5 bases). The length of the CDR3 is 17 residues. Germline assignment: CDR1 SGDLS and CDR2 YYNGEE. The germline V and J ends were trimmed by 0 bases and 1 base, with 15 bases remaining between them. The CDR3 nucleotides are TGTGCCAGCAGCGTAGAGAAGGGGTATGCGCGCACAGATACGCAGTATTTT. This codes for CASSVEKGYARTDTQYF.

A note on this clonotype: Being one base from a much bigger clone, this may be a read error. The chain has TRBV5-6 and TRBJ1-4, with D unclear. This CDR3 is 13 amino acids long. Germline V gene lookup returns CDR1 SGHDT and CDR2 YYEEEE. CDR3 DNA sequence: TGTGCCAGCAGCTTGCTGTTTGATGAAAGACTGTTTTTT. Protein sequence: CASSLLFDERLFF.

Written as DNA, the CDR3 is TGTGCCAGCAGCCAAGATCTTCCGGGAGTAAATGAGCAGTTCTTC. Residues: CASSQDLPGVNEQFF. The rearrangement links TRBV3-1 to TRBJ2-1, with D possibly being TRBD2 (6 bases). The CDR3 is 15 amino acids. With 0 bases removed from V and 7 bases from J, the gap between germline ends came to 13 bases. Germline V gives CDR1 LGHDT, CDR2 YNNKEL (reference sequence).

Of note for this clonotype: A much larger clone lies one base from this, so it may be a read error. This chain joins TRBV12-3 or TRBV12-4 and TRBJ2-1; D is perhaps TRBD2 (5 bases). The CDR3 sequence is 14 residues long. As DNA, the CDR3 is TGTGCCAGCTGTTTATCTACTAGGACGGGTGAGCAGTTCTTC. Translated: CASCLSTRTGEQFF.

This clonotype came up many times. CDR3 in DNA: TGTGCCAGCAGTAACTCCGGGATCTCTGGAAACACCATATATTTT. Its protein is CASSNSGISGNTIYF. This sequence joins TRBV28 and TRBJ1-3; no reliable D call. CDR3 length: 15 residues. V lost 5 bases and J lost 0, with 11 bases in between. From germline, CDR1 is MDHEN and CDR2 SYDVKM.

The sample holds a few counts of this clonotype. The gene calls are TRBV6-5 and TRBJ2-7; 9 bases are shared with TRBD2. J was trimmed by 0 bases and V by 4 bases; bases with no gene match: 4. This CDR3 region has 15 residues. CDR1 MNHEY and CDR2 SVGAGI come from the germline V gene. The chain's CDR3 is CASSLAGADSYEQYF. DNA for the CDR3: TGTGCCAGCAGTTTAGCGGGAGCTGACTCCTACGAGCAGTACTTC.